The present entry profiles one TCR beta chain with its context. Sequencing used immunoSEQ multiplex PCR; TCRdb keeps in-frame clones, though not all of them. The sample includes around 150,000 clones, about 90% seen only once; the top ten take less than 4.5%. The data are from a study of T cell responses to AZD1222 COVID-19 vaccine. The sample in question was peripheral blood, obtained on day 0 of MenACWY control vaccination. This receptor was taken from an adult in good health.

DNA for the CDR3: TGTGCCAGCAGCTTGGGACAGGCAAACAATGAGCAGTTCTTC. It yields the protein CASSLGQANNEQFF. V gene TRBV13 combines with J gene TRBJ2-1; 8 bases are a match to TRBD1. CDR1 and CDR2 (germline): PRHDT, FYEKMQ (reference sequence). The CDR3 spans 14 residues. V was clipped by 3 bases and J by 5 bases; unmatched bases: 3.